Presented here are 32 T cell receptor beta chains from one specimen sequenced in a study of T-cell reconstitution after alpha-beta-depleted transplantation in children. Unique molecular identifiers were incorporated when the TCRbeta library was constructed. TCRdb independently ran MiXCR on the PCR reads; one entry per CDR3 protein. The sample lists approximately 640,000 distinct CDR3 sequences, 15% to 20% occurring once. The sample here was PBMCs from the stem cell graft donor, taken from the stem cell graft. These receptors came from a human donor who donated a stem cell graft to a child with acute myeloid leukemia.

The sample holds many counts of this clonotype. The J gene is TRBJ1-1, the V gene TRBV20-1, with 10 bases that match TRBD1. The CDR3 contains 15 residues. The J segment lost 4 bases and the V segment lost 3 bases, leaving 8 bases of the junction unmatched. In germline, CDR1 is DFQATT, CDR2 SNEGSKA (reference sequence). Written as DNA, the CDR3 is TGCAGTGCTAGCAAAGCGGGGACAGGGGCCACTGAAGCTTTCTTT. This sequence encodes CSASKAGTGATEAFF.

The chain uses TRBV18 and TRBJ1-3; D ambiguous. The CDR3 consists of 13 residues. Trimming shortened V by 5 bases and J by 0 bases, and 5 bases separated the two germline ends. Germline-derived CDR1 and CDR2 are KGHSH and LQKENI. CDR3 nucleotide sequence: TGTGCCAGCTCAACAGACTCTGGAAACACCATATATTTT. As protein: CASSTDSGNTIYF.

The gene calls are TRBV28 and TRBJ2-7, with a tentative D call TRBD1 (6 bases). The V and J ends lost 8 bases and 3 bases respectively, with 17 bases between them. The CDR3 has 14 residues. The germline CDR1 and CDR2 sequences are MDHEN and SYDVKM. This chain's CDR3 is CASSLQGGNYEQYF. The CDR3 DNA reads TGTGCCAGCTCTTTACAGGGTGGAAACTACGAGCAGTACTTC.

This clonotype was observed a few times. The V gene is TRBV6-2 or TRBV6-3, the J gene TRBJ2-1; tentatively, D is TRBD1 or TRBD2 (5 bases each). This CDR3 is built from 15 residues. Between the trimmed V and J ends, which lost 5 bases and 7 bases, there was a span of 18 bases. Germline-derived CDR1 and CDR2 are MNHEY and SVGEGT. CDR3 sequence reads: CASSARDGIGNEQFF. CDR3 coding DNA: TGTGCCAGCAGTGCTAGGGACGGGATAGGGAATGAGCAGTTCTTC.

The V and J genes are TRBV7-9 and TRBJ1-1, with D uncertain. This CDR3 has 14 residues. Germline V gene sequence: CDR1 SEHNR, CDR2 FQNEAQ (reference sequence). V lost 3 bases and J 6 bases, leaving 14 bases between the germline ends. Here the CDR3 DNA reads TGTGCCAGCAGCTTGGGTTTGGGAGGGCCTGAAGCTTTCTTT. Translating gives CASSLGLGGPEAFF.

This clonotype was counted ten times or more. At one end the junction does not follow the germline gene, possibly because of a read error. V and J are TRBV15 and TRBJ1-2; 7 bases agree with TRBD1. This CDR3 spans 13 amino acids. From germline, CDR1 is LNHNV and CDR2 YYDKDF (reference sequence). The CDR3 coding sequence is TGTGCCACCAGCGGAGACAGGGTCTCTGGCTACACCTTC. It codes for CATSGDRVSGYTF.

This rearrangement joins TRBV28 to TRBJ2-5, with D possibly TRBD2 on 5 matching bases. CDR1 is MDHEN, CDR2 SYDVKM, per germline. The V end was cut by 3 bases, the J end by 2 bases, with 13 bases between. This CDR3 is built from 15 residues. The CDR3 DNA reads as TGTGCCAGCAGTTTCGACCCTAGCCTGCAAGAGACCCAGTACTTC. Translated: CASSFDPSLQETQYF.

This clonotype turned up a few times. This sequence joins TRBV6-5 and TRBJ2-1; 9 bases fit TRBD2. The length of the CDR3 is 16 residues. Germline V gives CDR1 MNHEY, CDR2 SVGAGI. After removal of 0 bases from V and 10 bases from J, the junction contained 10 bases not matched to a gene. Written as DNA, the CDR3 is TGTGCCAGCAGTTACTCAGGGACTAGCTCTGGGGAAGAGCAGTTCTTC. Amino acids: CASSYSGTSSGEEQFF.

The V call is TRBV6-7, the J call TRBJ2-5; possibly TRBD2 for D (7 bases). TRBV6-7 carries the ORF label, with uncertain function. This CDR3 is built from 19 residues. Deletions cut 4 bases from V and 1 base from J, with 25 bases between. The CDR3 spells CASSFRLGGGELVQETQYF. The CDR3 nucleotides read TGTGCCAGCAGTTTTCGACTGGGAGGGGGGGAACTGGTCCAAGAGACCCAGTACTTC.

There are many counts of this clonotype. The chain employs TRBV12-3 or TRBV12-4 and TRBJ2-1, with TRBD1 as a possible D gene (5 bases). V lost 6 bases, J lost 9 bases, and 6 bases lay in between. The CDR3 covers 10 residues. The CDR3 loop is CASSDSEQFF. DNA for the CDR3: TGTGCCAGCAGCGACAGTGAGCAGTTCTTC.

This clonotype was recorded many times. The chain carries TRBV20-1 and TRBJ1-6; D possibly corresponds to TRBD1 (5 bases). The germline CDR1 and CDR2 sequences are DFQATT and SNEGSKA (reference sequence). The CDR3 loop spans 11 amino acids. The V end was cut by 6 bases, the J end by 11 bases, with 11 bases between. The CDR3 reads CSAGPGTPLHF. DNA of the CDR3: TGCAGTGCGGGGCCAGGGACACCCCTCCACTTT.

This clonotype appeared many times. The chain joins TRBV20-1 to TRBJ1-1; D gene unclear. In germline, CDR1 is DFQATT, CDR2 SNEGSKA (reference sequence). This CDR3 spans 12 amino acids. Trimming removed 6 bases from V and 2 bases from J, with 10 bases in between. In nucleotides, the CDR3 is TGCAGTGCCAGCGTTCGAAACACTGAAGCTTTCTTT. It encodes CSASVRNTEAFF.

This clonotype was observed at least ten times. The J gene is TRBJ2-5, the V gene TRBV7-6, with D tentatively TRBD1 (6 bases). V was clipped by 1 base and J by 4 bases, with 13 bases between them. The CDR3 sequence is 15 residues long. The germline CDR1 and CDR2 sequences are SGHVS and FNYEAQ. CDR3 in DNA: TGTGCCAGCAGCTTAGGGGCAGGGGTGTCAGAGACCCAGTACTTC. Amino acids: CASSLGAGVSETQYF.

The rearrangement links TRBV7-2 to TRBJ1-6, with a possible D match to TRBD1 (6 bases). Per the germline V gene, CDR1 is SGHTA and CDR2 is FQGNSA. V gave up 3 bases and J gave up 8 bases, with 14 bases separating them. The CDR3 has 15 amino acids. The CDR3 nucleotides are TGTGCCAGCAGCTTGGGGGGCGGGTGGGATTCACCCCTCCACTTT. Protein: CASSLGGGWDSPLHF.

The rearrangement joins TRBV7-2 to TRBJ1-6, with 8 bases identical to TRBD1. V trimming: 5 bases; J trimming: 9 bases; junction bases outside the gene matches: 6. This CDR3 has 14 residues. The V gene's germline CDR1 is SGHTA and CDR2 FQGNSA. The CDR3, as DNA: TGTGCCAGCAGCACCAGGACAGGGTCTTCACCCCTCCACTTT. Protein sequence: CASSTRTGSSPLHF. Variable domain in full (rest from reference TRBV7-2 and TRBJ1-6): GAGVSQSPSNKVTEKGKDVELRCDPISGHTALYWYRQSLGQGLEFLIYFQGNSAPDKSGLPSDRFSAERTGGSVSTLTIQRTQQEDSAVYLCASSTRTGSSPLHFGNGTRLTVT.

This clonotype came up a few times. The rearrangement uses TRBV5-1 and TRBJ2-3; no clear D. Germline lookup yields CDR1 SGHRS and CDR2 YFSETQ. V was pared by 9 bases and J by 4 bases, with 6 bases between. The CDR3 is 10 residues long. CDR3 nucleotide sequence: TGCGCCACCCAGGCAGATACGCAGTATTTT. Protein: CATQADTQYF.

This clonotype appeared many times. This chain uses TRBV20-1 with TRBJ2-5; 11 bases agree with TRBD1. The CDR3 has 13 amino acids. CDR1 is DFQATT, CDR2 SNEGSKA, per germline (reference sequence). CDR3 sequence (DNA): TGCAGCACTTTGGGACAGGGGGACGGGACCCAGTACTTC. This gives the protein CSTLGQGDGTQYF.

In this sample, this clonotype turned up many times. The chain carries TRBV5-1 and TRBJ2-1; D gene unclear. The CDR3 sequence is 15 residues long. With 0 bases removed from V and 0 bases from J, the gap between germline ends came to 7 bases. The germline V gene has CDR1 SGHRS and CDR2 YFSETQ. CDR3 sequence: CASSLAASSYNEQFF. The CDR3 DNA sequence: TGCGCCAGCAGCTTGGCAGCCAGCTCCTACAATGAGCAGTTCTTC.

The CDR3 DNA is TGTGCCACGTCCACTAGCGGGGCCTACTACGAGCAGTACTTC. It specifies CATSTSGAYYEQYF. The chain employs TRBV12-3 or TRBV12-4 and TRBJ2-7; 10 bases fit TRBD2. V was pared by 10 bases and J by 3 bases, with 9 bases of the junction left unmatched. The CDR3 runs 14 residues.

The chain carries TRBV10-3 and TRBJ2-3; the D gene is possibly TRBD2 (6 bases). In germline, CDR1 is ENHRY, CDR2 SYGVKD. Trimming removed 4 bases from V and 1 base from J, with 6 bases in between. There are 13 residues in the CDR3. The CDR3 sequence is CAISVAGTDTQYF. The DNA for the CDR3 is TGTGCCATCAGTGTAGCGGGCACAGATACGCAGTATTTT.

V and J are TRBV10-1 and TRBJ2-7; D is uncertain. The germline gives CDR1 WNHNN, CDR2 SYGVQD (reference sequence). The CDR3 consists of 13 residues. V gave up 4 bases and J gave up 0 bases, with 7 bases separating them. The CDR3 spells CASSGESSYEQYF. Written as DNA, the CDR3 is TGCGCCAGCAGTGGGGAAAGCTCCTACGAGCAGTACTTC.

The table lists this clonotype with many counts. The genes are TRBV5-6 and TRBJ2-5, with D possibly TRBD1 on 6 matching bases. The CDR3 runs 14 residues. Germline CDR1 SGHDT, CDR2 YYEEEE. V was pared by 0 bases and J by 2 bases, with 8 bases between. Here the CDR3 DNA reads TGTGCCAGCAGCTTGGAGGACAGACAAGAGACCCAGTACTTC. Translating it yields CASSLEDRQETQYF.

This clonotype was picked up many times. The V call is TRBV20-1, the J call TRBJ2-2; D possibly corresponds to TRBD1 (5 bases). Trimming removed 3 bases at V and 5 bases at J, with 10 bases between. The CDR3 runs to 13 residues. CDR1 is DFQATT, CDR2 SNEGSKA, per germline (reference sequence). The CDR3 nucleotides read TGCAGTGCTAGGGTCCAGGGAACCGGGGAGCTGTTTTTT. Amino acids: CSARVQGTGELFF.

There are many counts of this clonotype. The chain uses TRBV11-2 and TRBJ1-2; unclear D gene. This CDR3 contains 18 residues. Germline V gives CDR1 SGHAT, CDR2 FQNNGV. Trimming stripped 2 bases from V and 0 bases from J, with 19 bases between. The CDR3 region has the DNA TGTGCCAGCAGCTTATCCTGGCAGTCTCCGTTAGCTAACTATGGCTACACCTTC. It codes for CASSLSWQSPLANYGYTF.

This clonotype occurred many times. The rearrangement joins TRBV5-1 to TRBJ2-3; 7 nucleotides agree with TRBD2. The CDR3 totals 16 residues. CDR1 SGHRS and CDR2 YFSETQ come from the germline V gene. J was trimmed by 1 base and V by 1 base; bases with no gene match: 6. The DNA of the CDR3 is TGCGCCAGCAGCTTGACGGGTACTAGCGGCACAGATACGCAGTATTTT. This encodes CASSLTGTSGTDTQYF.

This clonotype was picked up a small number of times. The chain carries TRBV10-1 and TRBJ2-3, with D unclear. The V gene lost 9 bases and the J gene lost 2 bases, with 6 bases spanning the gap. The CDR3 covers 11 residues. Germline loops: CDR1 WNHNN, CDR2 SYGVQD (reference sequence). DNA for the CDR3: TGCGCCAGGCTGTACACAGATACGCAGTATTTT. Its protein is CARLYTDTQYF.

In this sample, this clonotype turned up a few times. The chain couples TRBV24-1 to TRBJ2-7; a weak D match, TRBD2 (7 bases). Germline assignment: CDR1 KGHDR and CDR2 SFDVKD. The CDR3 contains 12 residues. Trimming removed 12 bases at V and 1 base at J, with 12 bases between. CDR3 in DNA: TGTGCCCCGGAGGGGGGGTCCTACGAGCAGTACGTC. As protein: CAPEGGSYEQYV.

V gene TRBV4-1 combines with J gene TRBJ1-1, with TRBD1 as a possible D gene (5 bases). The CDR3 sequence is 14 residues long. V lost 4 bases, J lost 5 bases, and 14 bases lay in between. The germline V gene encodes CDR1 MGHRA and CDR2 YSYEKL. In DNA form, the CDR3 reads TGCGCCAGCAGCCCCGGGGCAGGGACGACTGAAGCTTTCTTT. This translates into CASSPGAGTTEAFF.

This clonotype was observed many times. The chain couples TRBV4-3 to TRBJ1-1; D is unresolved. Germline V CDR1 and CDR2: LGHNA, YSLEER. The V and J ends lost 0 bases and 12 bases respectively, with 14 bases between them. CDR3 length equals 13 residues. The chain's CDR3 is CASSQDLGLKSFF. As DNA, the CDR3 is TGCGCCAGCAGCCAAGATCTAGGACTTAAATCTTTCTTT.

This clonotype was seen many times. V and J are TRBV12-3 or TRBV12-4 and TRBJ1-3; D might be TRBD1 (5 bases). The CDR3 has 14 residues. The V and J ends lost 5 bases and 3 bases respectively, with 11 bases between them. CDR3 region: CASSQGPLGNTIYF. CDR3 sequence (DNA): TGTGCCAGCAGTCAGGGCCCCCTTGGAAACACCATATATTTT.

This clonotype was observed at least ten times. The CDR3 sequence is CASSETSGRKTQYF. The CDR3 DNA sequence: TGTGCCAGCAGCGAAACTAGCGGCAGGAAGACCCAGTACTTC. The rearrangement uses TRBV6-1 and TRBJ2-5, with TRBD2 matching over 8 bases. V trimming: 6 bases; J trimming: 6 bases; junction bases outside the gene matches: 9. CDR1 is MNHNS and CDR2 is SASEGT in the germline V gene. The CDR3 has 14 amino acids.

V and J are TRBV7-9 and TRBJ2-7, with TRBD2 identical over 7 bases. In germline, CDR1 is SEHNR, CDR2 FQNEAQ (reference sequence). Trimming took 0 bases from V and 5 from J; bases not matched to a gene: 4. The length of the CDR3 is 14 residues. CDR3 loop: CASSLAWEGNEQYF. The CDR3 DNA sequence: TGTGCCAGCAGCTTAGCCTGGGAGGGCAACGAGCAGTACTTC.